What follows are 28 T cell receptor beta chains derived from one specimen sequenced in a study of cytotoxic CD8 clonotypes in ibrutinib-treated CLL. Data came from immunoSEQ multiplex PCR; TCRdb stores just in-frame clones and leaves some out. The sample records about 330,000 clones, roughly two thirds being singletons. Source: PBMCs, taken after 36 months of ibrutinib treatment. The receptors were gathered from a human donor with chronic lymphocytic leukemia.

The rearrangement joins TRBV28 to TRBJ2-3, with D unclear. The V end lost 5 bases, the J end lost 3 bases, and 15 bases lay between the germline ends. Germline CDR1 MDHEN, CDR2 SYDVKM. This CDR3 contains 15 residues. The CDR3 region is CASSSPSELTDTQYF. CDR3 DNA: TGTGCCAGCAGTAGCCCCTCCGAGCTTACAGATACGCAGTATTTT.

The J gene is TRBJ1-1, the V gene TRBV6-6; D ambiguous. From germline, CDR1 is MNHNY and CDR2 SVGAGI (reference sequence). The length of the CDR3 is 15 residues. Trimming removed 2 bases from V and 1 base from J, with 11 bases in between. The CDR3 loop reads CASSYEGYGNTEAFF. CDR3 coding DNA: TGTGCCAGCAGTTACGAAGGGTACGGGAACACTGAAGCTTTCTTT.

The rearrangement links TRBV29-1 to TRBJ1-5, with 9 bases lining up with TRBD1. In germline, CDR1 is SQVTM, CDR2 ANQGSEA. The V gene end was trimmed by 5 bases and the J gene end by 1 base; junction bases not matched to a gene: 6. This CDR3 spans 15 amino acids. The CDR3: CSVRDRVRSNQPQHF. As DNA, the CDR3 is TGCAGCGTTCGGGACAGGGTGAGAAGCAATCAGCCCCAGCATTTT.

This clone has only a few counts. CDR3 amino acids: CASSSGSLPYEQYF. The DNA of the CDR3 is TGTGCCAGCAGCAGCGGGAGCCTTCCCTACGAGCAGTACTTC. The V and J genes are TRBV6-5 and TRBJ2-7, with TRBD2 matching over 8 bases. The CDR3 spans 14 residues. V lost 6 bases, J lost 2 bases, and 6 bases stayed unmatched. The germline V gene has CDR1 MNHEY and CDR2 SVGAGI.

The CDR3 sequence: CASSSGQGRRAYNEQFF. The CDR3 bases are TGTGCCAGCAGCAGTGGACAGGGAAGACGGGCCTACAATGAGCAGTTCTTC. The chain combines TRBV7-9 with TRBJ2-1; TRBD1 agrees at 8 bases. From germline, CDR1 is SEHNR and CDR2 FQNEAQ (reference sequence). The CDR3 runs 17 residues. Trimming cost V 5 bases and J 2 bases; bases outside gene matches: 11.

The chain couples TRBV7-2 to TRBJ1-1, with a weak D call TRBD1 (5 bases). V gave up 6 bases and J gave up 7 bases, with 9 bases separating them. CDR1 is SGHTA, CDR2 FQGNSA, per germline. The CDR3 contains 11 residues. CDR3 protein: CASSRGNEAFF. The CDR3 coding sequence is TGTGCCAGCAGTCGGGGCAATGAAGCTTTCTTT. Full variable domain (remainder filled in from reference TRBV7-2 and TRBJ1-1): GAGVSQSPSNKVTEKGKDVELRCDPISGHTALYWYRQSLGQGLEFLIYFQGNSAPDKSGLPSDRFSAERTGGSVSTLTIQRTQQEDSAVYLCASSRGNEAFFGQGTRLTVV.

The V call is TRBV19, the J call TRBJ1-6; D may be TRBD1 (6 bases). Germline CDR1 is LNHDA and CDR2 is SQIVND (reference sequence). V shed 6 bases and J shed 8 bases, with 23 bases lying between them. The CDR3 spans 17 residues. This chain's CDR3 is CASSPNPTGTPDSPLHF. In DNA form, the CDR3 reads TGTGCCAGTAGCCCAAACCCAACCGGGACACCCGATTCACCCCTCCACTTT. The whole variable domain, filled in from reference TRBV19 and TRBJ1-6, reads DGGITQSPKYLFRKEGQNVTLSCEQNLNHDAMYWYRQDPGQGLRLIYYSQIVNDFQKGDIAEGYSVSREKKESFPLTVTSAQKNPTAFYLCASSPNPTGTPDSPLHFGNGTRLTVT.

This chain uses TRBV4-3 with TRBJ2-3; D might be TRBD1 (6 bases). Germline V gene data show CDR1 as LGHNA and CDR2 as YSLEER. V lost 0 bases, J lost 2 bases, and 21 bases lay in between. CDR3 length equals 19 residues. The CDR3 here is CASSQDHGRGTKYTDTQYF. CDR3 coding DNA: TGCGCCAGCAGCCAAGATCACGGCAGGGGCACCAAATACACAGATACGCAGTATTTT.

This clone was observed once. This chain uses TRBV10-3 with TRBJ2-1, with 12 bases matching TRBD2. CDR1 and CDR2 (germline): ENHRY, SYGVKD. Trimming cost V 10 bases and J 5 bases; bases outside gene matches: 3. This CDR3 comprises 13 residues. CDR3 in amino acids: CATSGRADNEQFF. The CDR3 DNA sequence: TGTGCCACTAGCGGGAGGGCCGACAATGAGCAGTTCTTC.

The chain is built from TRBV7-9 and TRBJ2-7; D remains ambiguous. The CDR3 consists of 11 residues. Germline lookup yields CDR1 SEHNR and CDR2 FQNEAQ (reference sequence). The germline V and J ends were trimmed by 4 bases and 3 bases, with 4 bases remaining between them. CDR3 amino acids: CASSSRYEQYF. CDR3 nucleotide sequence: TGTGCCAGCAGCTCTCGCTACGAGCAGTACTTC. The full variable domain, in which reference TRBV7-9 and TRBJ2-7 provide the parts outside the CDR3, is DTGVSQNPRHKITKRGQNVTFRCDPISEHNRLYWYRQTLGQGPEFLTYFQNEAQLEKSRLLSDRFSAERPKGSFSTLEIQRTEQGDSAMYLCASSSRYEQYFGPGTRLTVT.

Only one count was recorded for this clone. CDR3: CASSPGTGGIDQYF. In DNA form, the CDR3 reads TGTGCCAGCTCACCCGGGACAGGGGGCATCGACCAGTACTTC. This chain links TRBV18 with TRBJ2-5; TRBD1 agrees at 12 bases. The CDR3 sequence is 14 residues long. After removal of 3 bases from V and 10 bases from J, the junction contained 6 bases not matched to a gene. Germline CDR1 reads KGHSH; CDR2 reads LQKENI.

The rearrangement uses TRBV10-3 and TRBJ2-1; possibly TRBD1 for D (5 bases). Trimming stripped 5 bases from V and 5 bases from J, with 16 bases between. This CDR3 comprises 15 residues. The germline V gene has CDR1 ENHRY and CDR2 SYGVKD. The CDR3 DNA reads TGTGCCATCAGTAGCTTCGGACAAAGGAACAATGAGCAGTTCTTC. Protein sequence: CAISSFGQRNNEQFF.

This clone was observed a few times. This chain links TRBV7-9 with TRBJ2-5, with unresolved D. Germline V CDR1 and CDR2: SEHNR, FQNEAQ (reference sequence). V dropped 0 bases and J dropped 0 bases, with 5 bases sitting between them. The CDR3 length is 14 residues. The CDR3 reads CASSLARDQETQYF. CDR3 sequence (DNA): TGTGCCAGCAGCTTAGCAAGGGACCAAGAGACCCAGTACTTC.

The J gene is TRBJ2-5, the V gene TRBV9; either TRBD1 or TRBD2 may supply D (5 bases each). The CDR3 is made up of 14 amino acids. V gave up 4 bases and J gave up 3 bases, with 13 bases separating them. Germline-derived CDR1 and CDR2 are SGDLS and YYNGEE. CDR3 loop: CASSKGTAKETQYF. The CDR3 DNA reads TGTGCCAGCAGCAAGGGGACGGCTAAAGAGACCCAGTACTTC.

The chain recombines TRBV6-4 with TRBJ1-2; D gene ambiguous. CDR1 and CDR2 (germline): MRHNA, SNTAGT. This CDR3 has 16 amino acids. Trimming shortened V by 5 bases and J by 6 bases, and 22 bases separated the two germline ends. The CDR3 DNA reads as TGTGCCAGCAGTCAATTTATGGGGTCCCCTTGGGATGGCTACACCTTC. It specifies CASSQFMGSPWDGYTF.

V and J are TRBV18 and TRBJ2-1, with 8 positions matching TRBD1. The V gene's germline CDR1 is KGHSH and CDR2 LQKENI. CDR3 length: 12 amino acids. J lost 14 bases, V lost 4 bases, and 7 bases had no gene match. The CDR3 DNA reads as TGTGCCAGCTCACTAGGACAGGGCCTAGAGTTCTTC. Protein product: CASSLGQGLEFF. The full variable domain, rest sourced from reference TRBV18 and TRBJ2-1, is NAGVMQNPRHLVRRRGQEARLRCSPMKGHSHVYWYRQLPEEGLKFMVYLQKENIIDESGMPKERFSAEFPKEGPSILRIQQVVRGDSAAYFCASSLGQGLEFFGPGTRLTVL.

V and J are TRBV15 and TRBJ2-3, with D possibly matching TRBD2 (5 bases). The germline gives CDR1 LNHNV, CDR2 YYDKDF (reference sequence). Trimming shortened V by 4 bases and J by 6 bases, and 11 bases separated the two germline ends. This CDR3 spans 13 amino acids. The CDR3 region is CATSTGGYDTQYF. In DNA, the CDR3 is TGTGCCACCAGCACCGGCGGGTATGATACGCAGTATTTT.

The chain couples TRBV4-1 to TRBJ2-2, with D perhaps TRBD2 (6 bases). The CDR3 sequence is 18 residues long. V lost 2 bases, J lost 1 base, and 17 bases lay in between. Germline CDR1 is MGHRA and CDR2 is YSYEKL. The DNA of the CDR3 is TGCGCCAGCAGCCAACAGGTGGGGCGGGGATTGAACACCGGGGAGCTGTTTTTT. This translates into CASSQQVGRGLNTGELFF.

The genes are TRBV5-6 and TRBJ2-7, with 7 bases identical to TRBD2. V shed 0 bases, J shed 0 bases, and the junction held 0 bases outside the gene matches. The CDR3 extends over 14 amino acids. Germline CDR1 is SGHDT and CDR2 is YYEEEE. CDR3 nucleotide sequence: TGTGCCAGCAGCTTGGGGACTAGCTCCTACGAGCAGTACTTC. It codes for CASSLGTSSYEQYF.

This clone has a handful of counts. The chain couples TRBV10-3 to TRBJ2-5, with 12 bases aligning to TRBD1. With 2 bases clipped from V and 7 bases from J, the junction kept 17 bases outside the gene matches. Germline V gene data show CDR1 as ENHRY and CDR2 as SYGVKD. The CDR3 runs to 19 residues. The CDR3 nucleotides read TGTGCCATCAGTGAGCACAAGGCTGGGGACAGGGGGCATCTAGGGACCCAGTACTTC. It encodes CAISEHKAGDRGHLGTQYF.

This rearrangement joins TRBV29-1 to TRBJ2-1, with 8 bases fitting TRBD2. Germline values: CDR1 SQVTM, CDR2 ANQGSEA. V dropped 7 bases and J dropped 9; count of bases not matched to a gene: 11. CDR3 length equals 13 residues. The CDR3 bases are TGCAGCGGGCTCCGGGGGGGGGCTGTTGAGCAGTTCTTC. As protein: CSGLRGGAVEQFF.

With regard to this clone: Distinct nucleotide sequences in the sample also encode this CDR3. The chain is built from TRBV27 and TRBJ2-7, with 10 bases aligning to TRBD2. V lost 2 bases, J lost 3 bases, and 1 base stayed unmatched. Germline V gene data show CDR1 as MNHEY and CDR2 as SMNVEV (reference sequence). This CDR3 spans 14 amino acids. CDR3 sequence: CASSLSGRGYEQYF. The CDR3 DNA sequence: TGTGCCAGCAGTTTAAGCGGGAGGGGCTACGAGCAGTACTTC.

There are a few counts of this clone. This chain connects TRBV19 to TRBJ1-1; D unresolved. The CDR3 runs to 13 residues. Trimming stripped 7 bases from V and 11 bases from J, with 20 bases between. Germline loops: CDR1 LNHDA, CDR2 SQIVND (reference sequence). DNA of the CDR3: TGTGCCAGTAACGCAGGTCCATTCCCTGGGGCTTTCTTT. It yields the protein CASNAGPFPGAFF. The full variable domain, completed using reference TRBV19 and TRBJ1-1, is DGGITQSPKYLFRKEGQNVTLSCEQNLNHDAMYWYRQDPGQGLRLIYYSQIVNDFQKGDIAEGYSVSREKKESFPLTVTSAQKNPTAFYLCASNAGPFPGAFFGQGTRLTVV.

V usage is TRBV28 and J usage is TRBJ1-1; 10 nucleotides line up with TRBD1. Germline values: CDR1 MDHEN, CDR2 SYDVKM. V lost 3 bases to trimming and J lost 3 bases; unmatched junction nucleotides: 4. The CDR3 consists of 15 residues. CDR3 region: CASSFTGTGDTEAFF. CDR3 DNA sequence: TGTGCCAGCAGTTTTACCGGGACAGGGGACACTGAAGCTTTCTTT.

V gene TRBV5-6 combines with J gene TRBJ2-3, with TRBD1 matching 7 bases. V was pared by 2 bases and J by 1 base, with 1 base of the junction left unmatched. Looked up from germline, CDR1 is SGHDT and CDR2 is YYEEEE. The CDR3 is 14 amino acids. The CDR3 coding sequence is TGTGCCAGCAGCTTCGACAGGGGCACAGATACGCAGTATTTT. This translates into CASSFDRGTDTQYF.

The CDR3 spells CASSESTGGTEAFF. In nucleotides, the CDR3 is TGCGCCAGCAGTGAGTCGACAGGGGGCACTGAAGCTTTCTTT. This chain uses TRBV10-1 with TRBJ1-1; 9 bases line up with TRBD1. The CDR3 consists of 14 residues. Germline lookup yields CDR1 WNHNN and CDR2 SYGVQD (reference sequence). J was trimmed by 4 bases and V by 0 bases; bases with no gene match: 0.

This clone was observed a few times. The rearrangement joins TRBV10-3 to TRBJ2-2, with 11 bases lining up with TRBD2. J gave up 4 bases and V 5 bases, and 3 bases lay outside the gene matches. CDR3 length: 15 residues. The germline V gene encodes CDR1 ENHRY and CDR2 SYGVKD. The CDR3 DNA reads as TGTGCCATCAGTACTAGCGGGAGTAGCACCGGGGAGCTGTTTTTT. Translation: CAISTSGSSTGELFF.

This rearrangement joins TRBV5-5 to TRBJ1-4, with 8 positions matching TRBD1. The CDR3 has 16 residues. Per germline, CDR1 SGHKS and CDR2 YYEKEE (reference sequence). J was trimmed by 8 bases and V by 0 bases; bases with no gene match: 9. CDR3 DNA sequence: TGTGCCAGCAGCTTGGTGGACCAGGGGGCCGAGGAAAAACTGTTTTTT. Translation: CASSLVDQGAEEKLFF.